These T cell receptor beta chains were read from a single sample in a study of OX40 agonist ivuxolimab in advanced cancers. Measured with immunoSEQ multiplex PCR; TCRdb has only the in-frame clones, and not every one. The table has roughly 86,000 clones, 80% to 90% seen once. The material sequenced was CD4+ or CD8+ T cells sorted from blood, taken in a trial of the OX40 agonist ivuxolimab. The receptors come from an adult with an advanced solid tumor such as melanoma, head and neck, liver or kidney cancer. Both conserved end residues are trimmed from each CDR3. Fields, in order: CDR3 protein, V gene, J gene.

CDR3 protein: ASSLGTGGAGAEAF; V gene: TRBV7-8; J gene: TRBJ1-1
CDR3 protein: ASSEINTEAF; V gene: TRBV2; J gene: TRBJ1-1
CDR3 protein: SVVRGSTDTQY; V gene: TRBV29-1; J gene: TRBJ2-3
CDR3 protein: ASSGAGGADEKLF; V gene: TRBV4-2; J gene: TRBJ1-4
CDR3 protein: ASSDSYNSPLH; V gene: TRBV6-5; J gene: TRBJ1-6
CDR3 protein: ASSRGPLNTGELF; V gene: TRBV5-4; J gene: TRBJ2-2
CDR3 protein: ASSQVLMRGNTIY; V gene: TRBV4-3; J gene: TRBJ1-3
CDR3 protein: ASSQDIVGYGYT; V gene: TRBV4-3; J gene: TRBJ1-2
CDR3 protein: ASSIGPGGGRETQY; V gene: TRBV19; J gene: TRBJ2-5
CDR3 protein: ASSQEQGRTGELF; V gene: TRBV4-3; J gene: TRBJ2-2
CDR3 protein: ASSVEMNTEAF; V gene: TRBV6-4; J gene: TRBJ1-1
CDR3 protein: ASSARDRGSPTEAF; V gene: TRBV18; J gene: TRBJ1-1
CDR3 protein: AIKGLAGDEQF; V gene: TRBV10-3; J gene: TRBJ2-1
CDR3 protein: ASSVKDTQY; V gene: TRBV9; J gene: TRBJ2-3
CDR3 protein: ASSTLQGSYGYT; V gene: TRBV7-9; J gene: TRBJ1-2
CDR3 protein: ASSELGTKQF; V gene: TRBV25-1; J gene: TRBJ2-1
CDR3 protein: ASSLGDLEVDGYT; V gene: TRBV7-9; J gene: TRBJ1-2
CDR3 protein: ATSEGDWGTDTQY; V gene: TRBV15; J gene: TRBJ2-3
CDR3 protein: ASKRNTEAF; V gene: TRBV7-9; J gene: TRBJ1-1
CDR3 protein: ASGDDHPGNTIY; V gene: TRBV10-1; J gene: TRBJ1-3
CDR3 protein: ASSEGRVQETQY; V gene: TRBV18; J gene: TRBJ2-5
CDR3 protein: ASSPPGLVSETQY; V gene: TRBV18; J gene: TRBJ2-5
CDR3 protein: SVGDMGNNQPQH; V gene: TRBV29-1; J gene: TRBJ1-5
CDR3 protein: ASSIQTGTSYEQY; V gene: TRBV14; J gene: TRBJ2-7
CDR3 protein: ASSIRSANEQF; V gene: TRBV19; J gene: TRBJ2-1
CDR3 protein: ASSPGQGRYEQY; V gene: TRBV18; J gene: TRBJ2-7
CDR3 protein: ASSLQGSLADTQY; V gene: TRBV5-1; J gene: TRBJ2-3
CDR3 protein: ASSPRGGANTGELF; V gene: TRBV7-2; J gene: TRBJ2-2
CDR3 protein: ASTPSQGFRQPQH; V gene: TRBV28; J gene: TRBJ1-5
CDR3 protein: ASSLALGHEQY; V gene: TRBV7-2; J gene: TRBJ2-7